This T cell receptor beta chain was sequenced in a study of vaccination effects on CD4 cells after COVID-19. Overall study findings and caveats: Limitations: small convalescent group and missing early post-infection timepoints.

The ends were cut back, 2 bases at V and 5 bases at J, with 15 bases in the middle. CDR3 size: 15 residues. Germline V CDR1 and CDR2: SGHTA, FQGNSA. Having been cultured for 10 days, the cells underwent CD4+ T cell isolation. On day 3 and again on day 7, half the medium was replaced with IL-2 medium. Turning to this clone: Its antigen is not identified.

Some clones are missing from TCRdb's copy, which holds only in-frame ones; the method was immunoSEQ multiplex PCR. The sample has 70,000 to 75,000 clones, around 77% seen once; the top ten hold about 2%. The sample was CD4+ T cells from PBMCs cultured without peptide, taken before COVID-19 vaccination. The receptor was isolated from a human donor who received a COVID-19 vaccine. The rearrangement joins TRBV7-2 to TRBJ2-5; a possible D gene is TRBD1 (5 bases). Here the CDR3 reads CASSLQGALFETQYF. CDR3 nucleotides: TGTGCCAGCAGCTTACAGGGCGCGCTATTCGAGACCCAGTACTTC.